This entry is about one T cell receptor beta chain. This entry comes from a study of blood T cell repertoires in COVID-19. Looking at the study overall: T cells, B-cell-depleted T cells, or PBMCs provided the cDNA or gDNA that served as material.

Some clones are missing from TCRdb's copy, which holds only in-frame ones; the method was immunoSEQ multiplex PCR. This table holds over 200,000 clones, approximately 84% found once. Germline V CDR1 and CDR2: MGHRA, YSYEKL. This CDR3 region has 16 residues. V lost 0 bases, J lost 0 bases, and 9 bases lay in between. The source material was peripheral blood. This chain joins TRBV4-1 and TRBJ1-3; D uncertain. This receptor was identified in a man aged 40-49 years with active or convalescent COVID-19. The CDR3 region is CASSQDSYSSGNTIYF. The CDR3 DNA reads TGCGCCAGCAGCCAAGATTCTTACAGCTCTGGAAACACCATATATTTT.